These 2 T cell receptor beta chains were all obtained from the same sample, sequenced in a study of blood T cell repertoires in COVID-19 (dated by TCRdb to 2020 to 2022). Library prep was done by the immunoSEQ multiplex PCR assay. The clones in this table, taken by TCRdb from immuneACCESS, are in-frame only. Not every clone is retained; where verified, under half of the shortfall comes from an unresolved V gene, and the cause of the rest is unknown. Counted in this sample were about 74,000 clones; 70% to 90% of them appeared once. Of the sample, 36% is held by the ten largest clones. Sequencing was done on a sample of peripheral blood. The receptors were sampled from a man between 70 and 80 years old with acute or convalescent COVID-19.

V is TRBV19 and J is TRBJ1-6; D is possibly TRBD1 (5 bases). Germline CDR1 reads LNHDA; CDR2 reads SQIVND (reference sequence). CDR3 length equals 14 residues. Trimming removed 7 bases from V and 2 bases from J, with 9 bases in between. The CDR3 spells CASTETAYNSPLHF. DNA of the CDR3: TGTGCCAGTACCGAGACAGCCTATAATTCACCCCTCCACTTT.

CDR3: CASSTAAGGLGEQFF. The CDR3 DNA sequence: TGTGCCAGTAGTACCGCCGCGGGAGGGCTTGGTGAGCAGTTCTTC. The chain employs TRBV19 and TRBJ2-1; TRBD2 matches 9 bases. The junction had 10 bases not matched to a gene; V was cut back by 4 bases and J by 9 bases. Germline CDR1 is LNHDA and CDR2 is SQIVND (reference sequence). This CDR3 contains 15 residues. Together with reference TRBV19 and TRBJ2-1, the CDR3 gives the full variable domain: DGGITQSPKYLFRKEGQNVTLSCEQNLNHDAMYWYRQDPGQGLRLIYYSQIVNDFQKGDIAEGYSVSREKKESFPLTVTSAQKNPTAFYLCASSTAAGGLGEQFFGPGTRLTVL.